This T cell receptor beta chain was captured in a study of OX40 agonist ivuxolimab in advanced cancers. Findings of the study overall: At doses 0.1 to 3.0 mg/kg, CD4+ and CD8+ clones expanded.

Using immunoSEQ multiplex PCR, the repertoire was profiled, and TCRdb retains in-frame clones only, with some absent. The sample lists about 160,000 clones; 90% to 95% were seen once. With respect to this clone: Its target is unknown.

Germline-derived CDR1 and CDR2 are SGHTA and FQGNSA. The length of the CDR3 is 16 residues. The V and J ends lost 4 bases and 3 bases, in that order; junction bases with no gene match: 6. The chain links TRBV7-2 to TRBJ2-7, with 13 bases that match TRBD2. This TCR was recovered from an adult with an advanced solid tumor such as melanoma, head and neck, liver or kidney cancer. This specimen consisted of CD4+ or CD8+ T cells sorted from blood, obtained in a trial of the OX40 agonist ivuxolimab. CDR3 nucleotide sequence: TGTGCCAGCAGCTGGACTAGCGGGAGCCCCAACTACGAGCAGTACTTC. Its translation is CASSWTSGSPNYEQYF.